What follows are 29 T cell receptor beta chains derived from one specimen sequenced in a study of blood T cell repertoires in COVID-19. Assay: immunoSEQ multiplex PCR; the TCRdb copy retains only in-frame clones and omits some. The table shows about 190,000 clones, with roughly 91% occurring only once. Sequenced material: peripheral blood. These receptors originate from a human donor in a cohort sampled during active COVID-19.

This chain uses TRBV19 with TRBJ2-7; tentative D call: TRBD2 (7 bases). Trimming left V 3 bases short and J 2 bases short, with 14 bases between. This CDR3 is built from 15 residues. Germline assignment: CDR1 LNHDA and CDR2 SQIVND (reference sequence). CDR3: CASSIWGGAPYEQYF. For the CDR3, the DNA is TGTGCCAGTAGTATCTGGGGGGGGGCCCCCTACGAGCAGTACTTC.

The CDR3 DNA sequence: TGTGCCAGCAGCTTGTCAGACTTAGCCTACGAGCAGTACTTC. It codes for CASSLSDLAYEQYF. The chain employs TRBV11-2 and TRBJ2-7; D gene unclear. Germline values: CDR1 SGHAT, CDR2 FQNNGV. V lost 3 bases and J lost 2, with 11 bases in between. This CDR3 region has 14 residues. The full variable domain, with the rest looked up from reference TRBV11-2 and TRBJ2-7, is EAGVAQSPRYKIIEKRQSVAFWCNPISGHATLYWYQQILGQGPKLLIQFQNNGVVDDSQLPKDRFSAERLKGVDSTLKIQPAKLEDSAVYLCASSLSDLAYEQYFGPGTRLTVT.

The V gene is TRBV28, the J gene TRBJ2-7; no firm D call. Trimming shortened V by 7 bases and J by 5 bases, and 15 bases separated the two germline ends. The CDR3 has 13 amino acids. Germline CDR1 reads MDHEN; CDR2 reads SYDVKM. CDR3 nucleotide sequence: TGTGCCAGCAATGCCGAATTGAGCCACGAGCAGTACTTC. Its protein product is CASNAELSHEQYF.

The CDR3 nucleotides are TGTGCCAGCTCACCCCGAGCCCCGTTAATTAGCGGGAGCGCCACAGATACGCAGTATTTT. Protein sequence: CASSPRAPLISGSATDTQYF. V and J are TRBV18 and TRBJ2-3; 9 positions match TRBD2. Germline values: CDR1 KGHSH, CDR2 LQKENI. Trimming took 3 bases from V and 2 from J; bases not matched to a gene: 18. The CDR3 is 20 residues long. The full variable domain, completed using reference TRBV18 and TRBJ2-3, is NAGVMQNPRHLVRRRGQEARLRCSPMKGHSHVYWYRQLPEEGLKFMVYLQKENIIDESGMPKERFSAEFPKEGPSILRIQQVVRGDSAAYFCASSPRAPLISGSATDTQYFGPGTRLTVL.

The chain is built from TRBV6-9 and TRBJ2-7; 8 bases are a match to TRBD1. Trimming took 2 bases from V and 5 from J; bases not matched to a gene: 8. Germline values: CDR1 MNHGY, CDR2 SVAAGI. This CDR3 is 15 amino acids long. CDR3 loop: CASSYRQGAPHEQYF. The CDR3 DNA reads TGTGCCAGCAGTTATCGTCAGGGGGCACCCCACGAGCAGTACTTC.

The rearrangement joins TRBV7-9 to TRBJ1-2; TRBD1 matches at 7 bases. The ends lost 2 bases at V and 7 bases at J; junction bases unmatched: 7. CDR1 and CDR2 from the germline V gene are SEHNR and FQNEAQ (reference sequence). The CDR3 consists of 14 residues. The CDR3 loop is CASSLSATGLGYTF. The CDR3 DNA sequence: TGTGCCAGCAGCTTAAGTGCGACAGGGCTTGGCTACACCTTC.

The chain recombines TRBV4-1 with TRBJ2-5, with 14 bases fitting TRBD2. V was pared by 0 bases and J by 4 bases, with 10 bases of the junction left unmatched. The CDR3 sequence is 19 residues long. Per germline, CDR1 MGHRA and CDR2 YSYEKL. CDR3 loop: CASSQDRRTSGRRSETQYF. The CDR3 DNA reads TGCGCCAGCAGCCAAGATCGTCGGACTAGCGGGAGGAGGTCAGAGACCCAGTACTTC.

The gene calls are TRBV30 and TRBJ2-1; a possible D gene is TRBD2 (5 bases). V lost 0 bases, J lost 7 bases, and 10 bases lay in between. The CDR3 sequence is 13 residues long. Germline values: CDR1 GTSNPN, CDR2 SVGIG (reference sequence). CDR3 sequence (DNA): TGTGCCTGGAGTGTACGCTGGAGGAATGAGCAGTTCTTC. Its protein product is CAWSVRWRNEQFF.

The chain carries TRBV5-4 and TRBJ1-4, with 9 bases identical to TRBD1. V shed 3 bases, J shed 5 bases, and the junction held 5 bases outside the gene matches. The CDR3 contains 15 residues. In germline, CDR1 is SGHNT, CDR2 YYREEE (reference sequence). For the CDR3, the DNA is TGTGCCAGCAGCTACGGGACAGGGAAAAATGAAAAACTGTTTTTT. Protein: CASSYGTGKNEKLFF.

Concerning this clone itself: This same CDR3 is encoded by further DNA sequences in the sample. This rearrangement joins TRBV5-1 to TRBJ1-5, with TRBD1 matching over 10 bases. The CDR3 extends over 15 amino acids. V was pared by 0 bases and J by 4 bases, with 1 base of the junction left unmatched. In germline, CDR1 is SGHRS, CDR2 YFSETQ. The CDR3 here is CASSLGTGGNQPQHF. DNA of the CDR3: TGCGCCAGCAGCTTGGGGACAGGGGGTAATCAGCCCCAGCATTTT. The full variable domain, in which reference TRBV5-1 and TRBJ1-5 provide the parts outside the CDR3, is KAGVTQTPRYLIKTRGQQVTLSCSPISGHRSVSWYQQTPGQGLQFLFEYFSETQRNKGNFPGRFSGRQFSNSRSEMNVSTLELGDSALYLCASSLGTGGNQPQHFGDGTRLSIL.

This rearrangement joins TRBV18 to TRBJ1-2, with D perhaps TRBD1 (6 bases). Germline-derived CDR1 and CDR2 are KGHSH and LQKENI. V lost 2 bases and J lost 8, with 9 bases in between. The CDR3 sequence is 12 residues long. In DNA, the CDR3 is TGTGCCAGCTCACCAAAGGGGGACGGCTACACCTTC. The encoded protein is CASSPKGDGYTF.

The J gene is TRBJ2-7, the V gene TRBV19; 7 nucleotides agree with TRBD1. This CDR3 comprises 15 residues. Germline assignment: CDR1 LNHDA and CDR2 SQIVND (reference sequence). V lost 4 bases, J lost 3 bases, and 9 bases stayed unmatched. The CDR3 DNA reads TGTGCCAGTAGTACCCAGGACAGGACTTTCTACGAGCAGTACTTC. This translates into CASSTQDRTFYEQYF.

The gene calls are TRBV10-2 and TRBJ2-1; the D gene is possibly TRBD1 (5 bases). V was trimmed by 7 bases and J by 0 bases, leaving 10 bases between them. The CDR3 runs to 14 residues. Germline assignment: CDR1 WSHSY and CDR2 SAAADI. DNA of the CDR3: TGCGCCAGCATGGGGCTCGGCTCCTACAATGAGCAGTTCTTC. Protein product: CASMGLGSYNEQFF.

The chain uses TRBV7-2 and TRBJ2-2, with TRBD1 identical over 9 bases. Trimming took 7 bases from V and 6 from J; bases not matched to a gene: 15. This CDR3 has 17 residues. CDR1 and CDR2 from the germline V gene are SGHTA and FQGNSA. The CDR3 protein is CASTPRPGQGVAGELFF. The CDR3 region has the DNA TGTGCCAGCACCCCTAGACCGGGACAGGGAGTCGCCGGGGAGCTGTTTTTT.

The chain carries TRBV2 and TRBJ1-5; the D is unclear. The CDR3 loop spans 12 amino acids. Per germline, CDR1 SNHLY and CDR2 FYNNEI. Trimming removed 6 bases from V and 5 bases from J, with 8 bases in between. The CDR3 DNA is TGTGCCAGCAGGCAAACAGATCAGCCCCAGCATTTT. Protein product: CASRQTDQPQHF.

This clone occurred once. The sample has other DNA sequences that encode this CDR3 too. The V call is TRBV5-1, the J call TRBJ2-5, with 11 bases fitting TRBD2. The CDR3 extends over 16 amino acids. Germline loops: CDR1 SGHRS, CDR2 YFSETQ. With 0 bases clipped from V and 1 base from J, the junction kept 2 bases outside the gene matches. The CDR3 DNA follows: TGCGCCAGCAGCTTGGGCCTAGCGGGAGGCCAAGAGACCCAGTACTTC. Protein product: CASSLGLAGGQETQYF.

This clone has just one count. The chain uses TRBV23-1 and TRBJ1-2; no firm D call. TRBV23-1 is an open reading frame whose function is uncertain. V lost 0 bases to trimming and J lost 7 bases, with 12 bases between them. The CDR3 is 14 amino acids. The CDR3 loop reads CASSQSSRRGGYTF. For the CDR3, the DNA is TGCGCCAGCAGTCAATCGAGCAGGCGGGGTGGCTACACCTTC.

This chain connects TRBV7-2 to TRBJ2-7, with 8 nucleotides matching TRBD2. With V trimmed by 3 bases and J by 2 bases, 6 bases remained unmatched. Germline CDR1 and CDR2: SGHTA and FQGNSA. The CDR3 is 15 amino acids. Written as DNA, the CDR3 is TGTGCCAGCAGCTTTAGCCGGGGGGGAGCCTACGAGCAGTACTTC. Protein sequence: CASSFSRGGAYEQYF.

The gene calls are TRBV18 and TRBJ2-7; D remains ambiguous. CDR1 and CDR2 from the germline V gene are KGHSH and LQKENI. V lost 8 bases and J 2 bases, leaving 16 bases between the germline ends. The CDR3 length is 14 residues. CDR3 nucleotide sequence: TGTGCCAGCCGGAAGTCGACTGCAACCTACGAGCAGTACTTC. This gives the protein CASRKSTATYEQYF.

V is TRBV12-3 or TRBV12-4 and J is TRBJ2-5; no firm D call. This CDR3 contains 13 residues. V lost 8 bases and J 1 base, leaving 11 bases between the germline ends. CDR3 DNA: TGTGCCAGCCGAGGCCCCTTCCAAGAGACCCAGTACTTC. Translated: CASRGPFQETQYF.

This chain connects TRBV18 to TRBJ1-3; no firm D call. CDR3 length: 13 residues. Trimming shortened V by 3 bases and J by 9 bases, and 12 bases separated the two germline ends. Per the germline V gene, CDR1 is KGHSH and CDR2 is LQKENI. CDR3 coding DNA: TGTGCCAGCTCACCCGACGGTGCGGCCACCATATATTTT. This gives the protein CASSPDGAATIYF.

V gene TRBV7-2 combines with J gene TRBJ2-7; 7 nucleotides agree with TRBD1. The CDR3 loop spans 16 amino acids. Germline CDR1 is SGHTA and CDR2 is FQGNSA. The V gene end was trimmed by 1 base and the J gene end by 4 bases; junction bases not matched to a gene: 10. In DNA, the CDR3 is TGTGCCAGCAGCTTAGTGGGACAGCCTCCTAGATACGAGCAGTACTTC. This encodes CASSLVGQPPRYEQYF.

The J gene is TRBJ2-2, the V gene TRBV10-3; a weak D match, TRBD2 (6 bases). CDR1 is ENHRY and CDR2 is SYGVKD in the germline V gene. This CDR3 is built from 15 residues. The V and J ends lost 8 bases and 8 bases respectively, with 21 bases between them. The CDR3 coding sequence is TGTGCCATCGGACGGGAGAAATCGGGGGTGGGGGAGCTGTTTTTT. Translation gives CAIGREKSGVGELFF.

The chain carries TRBV6-2 or TRBV6-3 and TRBJ2-1; weak D call: TRBD1 (6 bases). The CDR3 has 12 amino acids. V lost 6 bases and J lost 8, with 11 bases in between. Germline V gene data show CDR1 as MNHEY and CDR2 as SVGEGT. CDR3 sequence: CASSLQGYEQFF. The CDR3 DNA follows: TGTGCCAGCAGCCTACAGGGATATGAGCAGTTCTTC.

Here the CDR3 reads CASSLGGRSNQPQHF. The DNA of the CDR3 is TGTGCCAGCAGCTTGGGGGGGAGGAGCAATCAGCCCCAGCATTTT. V gene TRBV5-6 combines with J gene TRBJ1-5; tentative D call: TRBD1 (5 bases). Germline-derived CDR1 and CDR2 are SGHDT and YYEEEE. V was pared by 0 bases and J by 1 base, with 8 bases between. CDR3 length equals 15 residues.

The CDR3 region is CASSLSWGTVRSEQYF. DNA for the CDR3: TGTGCCAGCAGTTTATCGTGGGGGACAGTACGAAGCGAGCAGTACTTC. This rearrangement joins TRBV27 to TRBJ2-7; TRBD1 matches at 7 bases. Germline CDR1 MNHEY, CDR2 SMNVEV (reference sequence). After removal of 0 bases from V and 6 bases from J, the junction contained 11 bases not matched to a gene. The CDR3 consists of 16 residues.

The rearrangement links TRBV5-5 to TRBJ1-2, with 7 bases lining up with TRBD1. The length of the CDR3 is 15 residues. The germline V gene has CDR1 SGHKS and CDR2 YYEKEE (reference sequence). The V segment lost 0 bases and the J segment 2 bases; nucleotides outside the gene matches: 4. As DNA, the CDR3 is TGTGCCAGCAGCTTGGACCTCAGGGGGAACTATGGCTACACCTTC. Translated, it gives CASSLDLRGNYGYTF.

This chain links TRBV28 with TRBJ1-4; TRBD1 matches at 8 bases. The length of the CDR3 is 16 residues. CDR1 is MDHEN, CDR2 SYDVKM, per germline. Unmatched junction bases numbered 9, after V lost 5 bases and J lost 4 bases. CDR3 sequence reads: CASSGLGQGLNEKLFF. DNA for the CDR3: TGTGCCAGCAGTGGGCTAGGACAGGGCCTTAATGAAAAACTGTTTTTT.

About this clone itself: Other DNA sequences in the sample encode the same CDR3. The gene calls are TRBV2 and TRBJ1-1; tentatively, D is TRBD1 (5 bases). Germline-derived CDR1 and CDR2 are SNHLY and FYNNEI. The CDR3 totals 13 residues. V was cut by 6 bases and J by 1 base, with 9 bases left in between. The CDR3 nucleotides are TGTGCCAGCAGCAGCCAGGGGAACACTGAAGCTTTCTTT. This gives the protein CASSSQGNTEAFF.